The 13 T cell receptor beta chains below all came from one sample that was sequenced in a study of blood T cell repertoires in COVID-19. Sequenced by immunoSEQ multiplex PCR; TCRdb stores in-frame clones only, minus some. The table lists approximately 76,000 clones, roughly 84% of them singletons. The sequencing sample was made of peripheral blood. The source is a woman in her sixties or seventies with acute or convalescent COVID-19.

The gene calls are TRBV4-1 and TRBJ2-2, with D maybe TRBD1 (8 bases). The length of the CDR3 is 16 residues. Looked up from germline, CDR1 is MGHRA and CDR2 is YSYEKL. V lost 3 bases and J 6 bases, leaving 17 bases between the germline ends. The CDR3, as DNA: TGCGCCAGCAGCCACAGGGGGCGGGGGCTATCCGGGGAGCTGTTTTTT. This translates into CASSHRGRGLSGELFF.

DNA of the CDR3: TGCAGTGCTAGTCCGGGACTCTACCAAAAGGAGGATGGCTACACCTTC. Its protein is CSASPGLYQKEDGYTF. The chain joins TRBV20-1 to TRBJ1-2; weak D call: TRBD1 (5 bases). The CDR3 is made up of 16 amino acids. The germline V gene has CDR1 DFQATT and CDR2 SNEGSKA (reference sequence). V lost 3 bases and J 6 bases, leaving 23 bases between the germline ends.

The V call is TRBV18, the J call TRBJ2-5; 8 positions match TRBD2. J lost 3 bases, V lost 3 bases, and 3 bases had no gene match. The CDR3 runs to 14 residues. Germline V lookup: CDR1 KGHSH, CDR2 LQKENI. CDR3 sequence (DNA): TGTGCCAGCTCACCGGGACTAGTTGAAGAGACCCAGTACTTC. Its translation is CASSPGLVEETQYF.

This CDR3 is CASSSYGQGGDEQFF. The CDR3 DNA reads TGCGCCAGCAGCTCATACGGACAGGGAGGGGATGAGCAGTTCTTC. The J gene is TRBJ2-1, the V gene TRBV5-1; possible D gene TRBD1, 8 bases. This CDR3 has 15 residues. Germline V gene sequence: CDR1 SGHRS, CDR2 YFSETQ. The V end lost 3 bases, the J end lost 8 bases, and 18 bases lay between the germline ends.

The chain is built from TRBV13 and TRBJ1-1, with 9 bases fitting TRBD1. From germline, CDR1 is PRHDT and CDR2 FYEKMQ (reference sequence). The V segment lost 5 bases and the J segment 1 base; nucleotides outside the gene matches: 5. CDR3 length equals 15 residues. The CDR3 protein is CASSTGTGRNTEAFF. The CDR3 DNA reads as TGTGCCAGCAGCACCGGGACAGGGAGGAACACTGAAGCTTTCTTT.

The CDR3 DNA is TGTGCCACCAGAAGCACCCGAAGCGCTGGCTACACCTTC. It codes for CATRSTRSAGYTF. V is TRBV24-1 and J is TRBJ1-2; D remains ambiguous. The CDR3 is 13 amino acids. The V end lost 7 bases, the J end lost 7 bases, and 15 bases lay between the germline ends. Germline CDR1 and CDR2: KGHDR and SFDVKD.

V usage is TRBV6-6 and J usage is TRBJ2-3; TRBD1 matches at 10 bases. V shed 6 bases and J 0 bases; nucleotides not matched to a gene: 18. This CDR3 spans 20 amino acids. Germline V gene lookup returns CDR1 MNHNY and CDR2 SVGAGI (reference sequence). The CDR3 coding sequence is TGTGCCAGCAGCCCCGCCCCGGGACAGGGGTCGCGGGGTAGCACAGATACGCAGTATTTT. Translating it yields CASSPAPGQGSRGSTDTQYF.

The chain links TRBV25-1 to TRBJ1-4; no definite D call. The germline V gene has CDR1 MGHDK and CDR2 SYGVNS. Trimming removed 2 bases from V and 8 bases from J, with 12 bases in between. There are 14 residues in the CDR3. CDR3 sequence reads: CASSETESGEKLFF. CDR3 coding DNA: TGTGCCAGCAGTGAAACGGAGTCTGGCGAAAAACTGTTTTTT.

This rearrangement joins TRBV5-4 to TRBJ2-3, with D possibly matching TRBD1 (5 bases). Germline-derived CDR1 and CDR2 are SGHNT and YYREEE (reference sequence). Trimming cost V 1 base and J 5 bases, with 11 bases left between them. The CDR3 contains 14 residues. In nucleotides, the CDR3 is TGTGCCAGCAGCTTGAGGCAGGGAAAAGATACGCAGTATTTT. It translates to CASSLRQGKDTQYF.

The genes are TRBV4-2 and TRBJ2-3; D is perhaps TRBD2 (5 bases). CDR3 size: 16 residues. Trimming shortened V by 1 base and J by 0 bases, and 11 bases separated the two germline ends. CDR1 is LGHNA, CDR2 YNFKEQ, per germline. As DNA, the CDR3 is TGTGCCAGCAGCCAAGCTAATAGCGTTAGCACAGATACGCAGTATTTT. Residues: CASSQANSVSTDTQYF.

The chain combines TRBV18 with TRBJ2-3, with D unresolved. The CDR3 consists of 14 residues. V was pared by 0 bases and J by 6 bases, with 10 bases between. Germline V CDR1 and CDR2: KGHSH, LQKENI. The chain's CDR3 is CASSPPAPRDTQYF. The CDR3 DNA reads TGTGCCAGCTCACCACCGGCCCCTCGTGATACGCAGTATTTT.

V usage is TRBV19 and J usage is TRBJ1-5; a weak D match, TRBD1 (5 bases). V lost 7 bases to trimming and J lost 0 bases, with 19 bases between them. Germline lookup yields CDR1 LNHDA and CDR2 SQIVND (reference sequence). This CDR3 is built from 17 residues. As DNA, the CDR3 is TGTGCCAGTACCTCGACGTCCGGACACTATAGCAATCAGCCCCAGCATTTT. This sequence encodes CASTSTSGHYSNQPQHF.

The chain joins TRBV29-1 to TRBJ1-2; D not certain. Germline loops: CDR1 SQVTM, CDR2 ANQGSEA. This CDR3 has 12 residues. V lost 6 bases and J 4 bases, leaving 12 bases between the germline ends. CDR3 residues: CSVGWESYGYTF. The CDR3 DNA sequence: TGCAGCGTCGGGTGGGAGTCCTATGGCTACACCTTC. Using reference TRBV29-1 and TRBJ1-2 for the parts outside the CDR3, the full variable domain is SAVISQKPSRDICQRGTSLTIQCQVDSQVTMMFWYRQQPGQSLTLIATANQGSEATYESGFVIDKFPISRPNLTFSTLTVSNMSPEDSSIYLCSVGWESYGYTFGSGTRLTVV.